A selection of T cell receptor beta chains follows, all from one sample in a study of control samples from healthy donors and cancer patients. The repertoire was sequenced with immunoSEQ multiplex PCR; TCRdb's copy has only in-frame clones and lacks some. The sample has around 120,000 clones, more than 85% seen once. Sequences were obtained from PBMCs. All receptors come from a man aged 45-65 years with head and neck cancer. CDR3s include the opening cysteine and the closing phenylalanine or tryptophan. D genes are given only for firm matches. Clone size appears in some rows only: once, few, many, or a class for an expanded clone.

D gene,V gene,clone size,J gene,CDR3 protein,CDR3 DNA
.,TRBV9,.,TRBJ1-2,CASSGSGDTRQFYGYTF,TGTGCCAGCAGCGGCAGCGGGGACACACGGCAGTTTTATGGCTACACCTTC
TRBD1,TRBV7-9,.,TRBJ2-7,CASSPGTVYEQYF,TGTGCCAGCAGCCCCGGGACAGTTTACGAGCAGTACTTC
TRBD2,TRBV4-2,.,TRBJ2-1,CASRGGGLYNEQFF,TGTGCCAGCCGTGGCGGGGGGCTGTACAATGAGCAGTTCTTC
.,TRBV28,.,TRBJ1-5,CASRGHSNQPQHF,TGTGCCAGCAGGGGACATTCCAATCAGCCCCAGCATTTT
.,TRBV29-1,once,TRBJ1-1,CSVERLGPGTEAFF,TGCAGCGTTGAAAGGTTAGGGCCGGGGACTGAAGCTTTCTTT
.,TRBV18,.,TRBJ1-2,CASSPPPGRGYTF,TGTGCCAGCTCACCACCCCCTGGGCGGGGCTACACCTTC
.,TRBV5-4,.,TRBJ2-3,CASSLGRGSTDTQYF,TGTGCCAGCAGCTTGGGGCGGGGCAGCACAGATACGCAGTATTTT
.,TRBV6-2/TRBV6-3,once,TRBJ2-1,CASSYSSREVNNEQFF,TGTGCCAGCAGTTACTCGAGCAGGGAAGTCAACAATGAGCAGTTCTTC
.,TRBV5-1,.,TRBJ2-7,CASSLEGHSSYEQYF,TGCGCCAGCAGCTTGGAAGGGCATTCCTCCTACGAGCAGTACTTC
.,TRBV7-2,.,TRBJ1-4,CASSSLISEKLFF,TGTGCCAGCAGCTCCCTTATCTCTGAAAAACTGTTTTTT
.,TRBV11-2,once,TRBJ2-1,CASSLDLRDEQFF,TGTGCCAGCAGCTTAGATCTGAGGGATGAGCAGTTCTTC
.,TRBV12-3/TRBV12-4,.,TRBJ1-2,CASSERGAYGYTF,TGTGCCAGCAGCGAAAGGGGGGCCTATGGCTACACCTTC
TRBD1,TRBV28,.,TRBJ1-2,CASSPTGTGHGYTF,TGTGCCAGCAGTCCAACCGGGACAGGGCATGGCTACACCTTC
.,TRBV18,.,TRBJ2-3,CASSPWGGGTDTQYF,TGTGCCAGCTCACCATGGGGCGGCGGCACAGATACGCAGTATTTT
.,TRBV9,.,TRBJ1-6,CASSVEGGWDSPLHF,TGTGCCAGCAGCGTAGAAGGCGGCTGGGATTCACCCCTCCACTTT
.,TRBV4-2,.,TRBJ1-1,CASSQVSTNTEAFF,TGTGCCAGCAGCCAAGTGAGCACGAACACTGAAGCTTTCTTT
.,TRBV5-1,.,TRBJ2-1,CASSPLLGGATDNEQFF,TGCGCCAGCAGCCCTCTTCTAGGGGGGGCGACCGACAATGAGCAGTTCTTC
.,TRBV21-1,once,TRBJ1-2,CASSKESGKGDGYTF,TGTGCCAGCAGCAAAGAGTCAGGGAAGGGGGATGGCTACACCTTC
TRBD2,TRBV3-1/TRBV3-2,once,TRBJ2-5,CASSQGALAGGQETQYF,TGTGCCAGCAGCCAAGGGGCCCTAGCGGGGGGACAAGAGACCCAGTACTTC
TRBD1,TRBV7-2,.,TRBJ1-4,CASSSGTGGEKLFF,TGTGCCAGCAGCTCTGGGACAGGGGGTGAAAAACTGTTTTTT
.,TRBV7-2,.,TRBJ2-5,CASSQEAAEETQYF,TGTGCCAGCAGCCAAGAAGCGGCGGAAGAGACCCAGTACTTC
.,TRBV19,.,TRBJ2-7,CASSASGVGYEQYF,TGTGCCAGTAGTGCTTCAGGGGTGGGCTACGAGCAGTACTTC
.,TRBV4-3,.,TRBJ2-7,CASSQGTAYYEQYF,TGCGCCAGCAGCCAAGGGACGGCCTACTACGAGCAGTACTTC
.,TRBV5-4,.,TRBJ1-1,CASSRGSMNTEAFF,TGTGCCAGCAGCAGAGGGAGCATGAACACTGAAGCTTTCTTT
.,TRBV27,.,TRBJ2-3,CASSLWDPGDTQYF,TGTGCCAGCAGTTTATGGGACCCGGGGGATACGCAGTATTTT
.,TRBV6-1,.,TRBJ2-1,CASSEFLLKFF,TGTGCCAGCAGTGAATTCCTTTTAAAGTTCTTC
.,TRBV7-2,.,TRBJ1-2,CASSFNREGYTF,TGTGCCAGCAGCTTTAACAGGGAAGGCTACACCTTC
.,TRBV12-3/TRBV12-4,.,TRBJ1-1,CASRGLNTEAFF,TGTGCCAGCAGGGGATTGAACACTGAAGCTTTCTTT
.,TRBV10-3,.,TRBJ2-7,CAISEDSVGEQYF,TGTGCCATCAGTGAGGACAGTGTGGGCGAGCAGTACTTC